The 2 T cell receptor beta chains reported below all come from one sample, sequenced in a study of blood T cell repertoires in COVID-19. TCRdb keeps only in-frame clones here, not all; method: immunoSEQ multiplex PCR. Of around 200,000 clones detected, approximately 86% appear once; the ten largest clones hold just over 0.7%. Material: peripheral blood. The receptors were sampled from a man aged 40-49 years with acute or convalescent COVID-19.

This chain connects TRBV7-9 to TRBJ2-1; 10 positions agree with TRBD2. The trim removed 3 bases at V and 8 bases at J, leaving 10 bases unmatched. The CDR3 consists of 16 residues. CDR1 and CDR2 (germline): SEHNR, FQNEAQ (reference sequence). CDR3 sequence reads: CASSFPSGSYGYEQFF. The CDR3 nucleotides are TGTGCCAGCAGCTTTCCTAGCGGGAGTTATGGGTATGAGCAGTTCTTC. Using reference TRBV7-9 and TRBJ2-1 for the parts outside the CDR3, the full variable domain is DTGVSQNPRHKITKRGQNVTFRCDPISEHNRLYWYRQTLGQGPEFLTYFQNEAQLEKSRLLSDRFSAERPKGSFSTLEIQRTEQGDSAMYLCASSFPSGSYGYEQFFGPGTRLTVL.

J is TRBJ2-5 and V is TRBV18; D call uncertain. The germline V gene has CDR1 KGHSH and CDR2 LQKENI. V lost 2 bases and J lost 1, with 11 bases in between. The CDR3 is 15 residues long. Here the CDR3 reads CASSPSSSRQETQYF. CDR3 in DNA: TGTGCCAGCTCACCAAGCTCATCTCGCCAAGAGACCCAGTACTTC.